The clone carrying this T cell receptor beta chain was seen repeatedly, ten times or more. Antigen specificity is unknown. This entry belongs to a study of blood T cells in healthy people across ages. General study findings and limits: Possibly confounding the expanded clonotype changes was the fact that donor CMV status was unknown. Long-lived donors had more naive CD4+ cells and higher diversity than aged donors. With naive T cell percentage, TCR beta diversity showed a strong correlation.

Combining a sample-barcoded 5' primer with a J-beta primer mix, a second PCR ran for about 7 to 11 cycles. The authors tagged each cDNA molecule using a template-switch adaptor with 12 random nucleotides. TCRdb re-derived calls from the 5' RACE reads in MiXCR, one entry per CDR3 protein. The sample lists about 810,000 distinct CDR3 sequences, approximately 35% occurring once. Germline CDR1 and CDR2: SQVTM and ANQGSEA. V was trimmed by 6 bases and J by 4 bases, leaving 16 bases between them. CDR3 size: 13 residues. J is TRBJ2-7 and V is TRBV29-1; no clear D gene. This TCR was recovered from a man between 18 and 35 years old in good health. Sequenced input: blood. The CDR3 DNA reads TGCAGCGTACGGAAACCCCTCACTTACGAGCAGTACTTC. This codes for CSVRKPLTYEQYF.